The rows below give T cell receptor beta chains drawn from one sample of a study of cytomegalovirus exposure and HLA in healthy donors. Here immunoSEQ multiplex PCR was the method, and the copy in TCRdb shows in-frame clones only, minus some. The sample records around 91,000 clones, approximately 78% being singletons. Sequencing was carried out using PBMCs. These receptors originate from a male donor in good health and CMV-seropositive. Both conserved end residues are part of each CDR3. Fields, in order: D gene, V gene, J gene, clone size, CDR3 protein, CDR3 DNA. A D gene is named only where the DNA matches it firmly. Rows may omit the clone size; those that give it use once, few, many or a size class.

>.|TRBV27|TRBJ1-2|.
CASSPLGPGGYTF
TGTGCCAGCAGTCCCCTGGGCCCTGGGGGCTACACCTTC
>TRBD2|TRBV28|TRBJ2-1|few
CASRLLAGKYNEQFF
TGTGCCAGCAGGCTTCTAGCGGGAAAATACAATGAGCAGTTCTTC
>.|TRBV5-6|TRBJ1-4|once
CASSALHPANEKLFF
TGTGCCAGCAGCGCCCTGCACCCAGCTAATGAAAAACTGTTTTTT
>.|TRBV27|TRBJ2-1|.
CASSLTGLMRNEQFF
TGTGCCAGCAGTTTGACGGGGTTAATGAGGAATGAGCAGTTCTTC
>.|TRBV5-8|TRBJ1-2|.
CASSMTANYGYTF
TGTGCCAGCAGCATGACAGCTAACTATGGCTACACCTTC
>.|TRBV2|TRBJ1-4|.
CASSAAAEKLFF
TGTGCCAGCAGTGCTGCGGCTGAAAAACTGTTTTTT
>TRBD2|TRBV4-1|TRBJ2-2|few
CASSRGVAGGPGELFF
TGCGCCAGCAGCCGAGGAGTGGCGGGAGGGCCCGGGGAGCTGTTTTTT
>TRBD1|TRBV29-1|TRBJ2-1|.
CSVARGRNEQFF
TGCAGCGTTGCCAGGGGGCGCAATGAGCAGTTCTTC
>.|TRBV7-3|TRBJ2-6|once
CASSLNPGTGANVLTF
TGTGCCAGCAGCTTAAACCCCGGGACTGGGGCCAACGTCCTGACTTTC
>TRBD2|TRBV19|TRBJ2-7|once
CASSIAGGPAEQYF
TGTGCCAGTAGTATAGCGGGAGGCCCGGCGGAGCAGTACTTC
>.|TRBV19|TRBJ2-3|.
CASSLPSGSRTDTQYF
TGTGCCAGTAGTTTACCCTCGGGGAGCAGAACAGATACGCAGTATTTT
>TRBD2|TRBV27|TRBJ2-7|.
CASRGTSGSVYEQYF
TGTGCCAGCAGGGGGACTAGCGGGAGTGTCTACGAGCAGTACTTC
>TRBD1|TRBV6-1|TRBJ2-7|.
CATPVVTGAHEQYF
TGTGCCACCCCCGTGGTGACAGGGGCCCACGAGCAGTACTTC
>.|TRBV7-2|TRBJ2-3|.
CASSLARDTQYF
TGTGCCAGCAGCTTAGCCCGAGATACGCAGTATTTT
>.|TRBV19|TRBJ2-5|few
CASSYTRGQETQYF
TGTGCCAGTAGTTACACCAGGGGCCAAGAGACCCAGTACTTC
>TRBD2|TRBV11-3|TRBJ2-7|.
CASSLERGSSYEQYF
TGTGCCAGCAGCTTAGAGCGGGGGAGCTCCTACGAGCAGTACTTC
>.|TRBV10-3|TRBJ1-2|few
CAISEPPAPNGYTF
TGTGCCATCAGTGAGCCCCCAGCGCCAAATGGCTACACCTTC
>.|TRBV28|TRBJ1-5|.
CASSSAGVTSNQPQHF
TGTGCCAGCAGTTCCGCAGGGGTAACCTCCAATCAGCCCCAGCATTTT
>TRBD1|TRBV6-5|TRBJ1-3|few
CASSYFQGAGRNTIYF
TGTGCCAGCAGTTACTTCCAGGGGGCGGGTAGAAACACCATATATTTT
>.|TRBV5-6|TRBJ2-1|.
CASTDSHRYNEQFF
TGTGCCAGCACCGACAGCCACCGATACAATGAGCAGTTCTTC
>.|TRBV30|TRBJ1-4|.
CAWSKDIVGALDEKLFF
TGTGCCTGGAGTAAAGATATTGTGGGGGCGTTGGATGAAAAACTGTTTTTT
>.|TRBV5-4|TRBJ2-1|.
CASSPGWGGPHNEQFF
TGTGCCAGCAGCCCGGGGTGGGGGGGGCCTCACAATGAGCAGTTCTTC
>TRBD1|TRBV30|TRBJ1-3|.
CAWRDRDIRVQRSGNTIYF
TGTGCCTGGAGGGACAGGGACATACGAGTCCAACGCTCTGGAAACACCATATATTTT